This TCR beta chain was retrieved from a study of PD-1 blockade in classical Hodgkin lymphoma. Study-level background: Nivolumab 3 mg/kg was given intravenously every 2 weeks. Study observations and caveats: The study found that TCR diversity rose significantly by C4D1 in CD4+ but not CD8+ cells. Partial responders and progressors had significantly lower baseline TCR diversity.

Every patient had relapsed following autologous stem cell transplantation, and cohorts differed in brentuximab vedotin exposure. Of note for this clone: The antigen remains unidentified.

The repertoire was sequenced with immunoSEQ multiplex PCR; TCRdb's copy has only in-frame clones and lacks some. The sample consists of some 93,000 clones, over 85% of them appearing once. CDR3 length equals 15 residues. Source: peripheral blood mononuclear cells (PBMCs), taken at baseline. This sequence was found in a human donor with classical Hodgkin lymphoma. The chain combines TRBV21-1 with TRBJ1-2; TRBD1, the table's D call, lacks a check against the DNA. TRBV21-1 represents a pseudogene. The CDR3 here is CASSWDRALNYGYTF. The CDR3, as DNA: TGTGCCAGCTCATGGGACAGGGCCCTAAACTATGGCTACACCTTC.